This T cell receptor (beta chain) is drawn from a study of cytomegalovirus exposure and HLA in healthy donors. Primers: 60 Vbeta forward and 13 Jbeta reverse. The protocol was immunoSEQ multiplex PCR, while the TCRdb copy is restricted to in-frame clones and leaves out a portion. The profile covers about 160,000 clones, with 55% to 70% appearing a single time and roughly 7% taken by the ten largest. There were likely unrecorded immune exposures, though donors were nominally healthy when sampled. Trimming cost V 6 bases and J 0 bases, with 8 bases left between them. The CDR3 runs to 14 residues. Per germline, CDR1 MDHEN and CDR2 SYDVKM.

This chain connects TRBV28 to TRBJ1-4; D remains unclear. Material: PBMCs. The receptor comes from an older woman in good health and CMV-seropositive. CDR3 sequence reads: CASSPGATNEKLFF. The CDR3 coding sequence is TGTGCCAGCAGCCCAGGTGCAACTAATGAAAAACTGTTTTTT.